These 27 T cell receptor beta chains were all obtained from the same sample, sequenced in a study of cytomegalovirus exposure and HLA in healthy donors. The protocol was immunoSEQ multiplex PCR, while the TCRdb copy is restricted to in-frame clones and leaves out a portion. Found here are tens of thousands of clones, about 92% of them singletons; the top ten hold 1% to 1.5%. Input material: PBMCs. The receptors come from a woman in her late teens or twenties in good health and CMV-seronegative.

The gene calls are TRBV18 and TRBJ2-3; possible D gene TRBD2, 6 bases. V shed 3 bases and J shed 2 bases, with 12 bases lying between them. This CDR3 comprises 15 residues. Germline assignment: CDR1 KGHSH and CDR2 LQKENI. The DNA of the CDR3 is TGTGCCAGCTCACCTACTAGCCGAAACACAGATACGCAGTATTTT. Its translation is CASSPTSRNTDTQYF.

The rearrangement links TRBV10-3 to TRBJ2-7; D is perhaps TRBD1 (6 bases). V lost 3 bases and J lost 6, with 9 bases in between. This CDR3 has 12 amino acids. CDR1 ENHRY and CDR2 SYGVKD come from the germline V gene. CDR3 coding DNA: TGTGCCATCAGTGAAGGGGGTTCCGAGCAGTACTTC. Protein sequence: CAISEGGSEQYF.

This clone was seen once. The rearrangement joins TRBV6-1 to TRBJ2-5; unclear D gene. This CDR3 has 13 amino acids. V lost 0 bases to trimming and J lost 6 bases, with 8 bases between them. Germline CDR1 and CDR2: MNHNS and SASEGT. DNA of the CDR3: TGTGCCAGCAGTGAAGCCCAGTCCCAGACCCAGTACTTC. Protein: CASSEAQSQTQYF.

The rearrangement links TRBV7-3 to TRBJ1-1, with 8 positions matching TRBD1. From germline, CDR1 is SGHTA and CDR2 FQGTGA. The V gene end was trimmed by 5 bases and the J gene end by 1 base; junction bases not matched to a gene: 3. The CDR3 is 14 amino acids. DNA of the CDR3: TGTGCCAGCAGCGGGACAGGACGGAACACTGAAGCTTTCTTT. Translated: CASSGTGRNTEAFF.

V gene TRBV4-1 combines with J gene TRBJ2-5, with 11 bases aligning to TRBD1. Trimming at V came to 9 bases and at J to 4 bases, leaving 7 bases not matched to a gene. The CDR3 runs to 14 residues. Germline CDR1 and CDR2: MGHRA and YSYEKL. CDR3 residues: CASTGTGGPETQYF. DNA for the CDR3: TGCGCCAGTACCGGGACAGGGGGGCCAGAGACCCAGTACTTC.

This clone was seen only a few times. The chain carries TRBV5-6 and TRBJ2-5; no clear D. CDR3 size: 14 residues. Germline V gene sequence: CDR1 SGHDT, CDR2 YYEEEE. The ends were cut back, 4 bases at V and 3 bases at J, with 13 bases in the middle. The CDR3 protein is CASSPVYSKETQYF. The CDR3, as DNA: TGTGCCAGCAGCCCTGTGTACAGCAAAGAGACCCAGTACTTC.

This clone was seen just once. This sequence joins TRBV19 and TRBJ2-1; D gene unclear. Trimming shortened V by 6 bases and J by 2 bases, and 8 bases separated the two germline ends. Germline CDR1 reads LNHDA; CDR2 reads SQIVND (reference sequence). The CDR3 is made up of 13 amino acids. In DNA form, the CDR3 reads TGTGCCAGTAGCTCAACAGCCTACAATGAGCAGTTCTTC. Translated: CASSSTAYNEQFF.

V and J are TRBV29-1 and TRBJ1-2; D is perhaps TRBD1 (6 bases). Germline V lookup: CDR1 SQVTM, CDR2 ANQGSEA. V lost 7 bases to trimming and J lost 0 bases, with 12 bases between them. The CDR3 consists of 13 residues. CDR3: CSAETGTNYGYTF. For the CDR3, the DNA is TGCAGCGCAGAGACAGGTACTAACTATGGCTACACCTTC.

V is TRBV29-1 and J is TRBJ2-1; 7 bases are a match to TRBD2. Trimming cost V 0 bases and J 0 bases; bases outside gene matches: 2. The length of the CDR3 is 15 residues. Germline lookup yields CDR1 SQVTM and CDR2 ANQGSEA. CDR3 nucleotide sequence: TGCAGCGTTGAAGAAGCGGGGAGCTCCTACAATGAGCAGTTCTTC. Translation gives CSVEEAGSSYNEQFF.

The gene calls are TRBV25-1 and TRBJ2-3; perhaps TRBD2 as D (6 bases). Germline loops: CDR1 MGHDK, CDR2 SYGVNS. The CDR3 is 15 residues long. V was clipped by 5 bases and J by 0 bases, with 12 bases between them. CDR3 sequence: CASSPGTSSTDTQYF. For the CDR3, the DNA is TGTGCCAGCAGTCCCGGGACTTCTAGCACAGATACGCAGTATTTT.

This clone was seen more than once but under ten times. The chain combines TRBV7-2 with TRBJ2-7; tentative D call: TRBD2 (7 bases). The CDR3 is 15 amino acids. The V gene lost 4 bases and the J gene lost 6 bases, with 19 bases spanning the gap. CDR1 is SGHTA and CDR2 is FQGNSA in the germline V gene. The CDR3 DNA follows: TGTGCCAGCAGCTCGATCGCGGGGGCGTGGAGCGAGCAGTACTTC. Its protein is CASSSIAGAWSEQYF.

The V gene is TRBV27, the J gene TRBJ1-2; a possible D gene is TRBD1 (5 bases). This CDR3 spans 15 amino acids. In germline, CDR1 is MNHEY, CDR2 SMNVEV (reference sequence). The V and J ends lost 5 bases and 3 bases respectively, with 16 bases between them. The CDR3 region is CASSPYPDRDYGYTF. The CDR3 DNA reads TGTGCCAGCAGTCCCTACCCCGACAGAGACTATGGCTACACCTTC.

This clone was recorded only once. The chain couples TRBV11-2 to TRBJ1-2; D is unclear. From germline, CDR1 is SGHAT and CDR2 FQNNGV. With 0 bases removed from V and 4 bases from J, the gap between germline ends came to 3 bases. The CDR3 extends over 12 amino acids. CDR3 protein: CASSLDGYGYTF. The DNA for the CDR3 is TGTGCCAGCAGCTTAGACGGCTATGGCTACACCTTC. Complete variable domain (other parts from reference TRBV11-2 and TRBJ1-2): EAGVAQSPRYKIIEKRQSVAFWCNPISGHATLYWYQQILGQGPKLLIQFQNNGVVDDSQLPKDRFSAERLKGVDSTLKIQPAKLEDSAVYLCASSLDGYGYTFGSGTRLTVV.

The chain has TRBV7-2 and TRBJ1-3; D not certain. With 1 base removed from V and 4 bases from J, the gap between germline ends came to 8 bases. The CDR3 totals 14 residues. Looked up from germline, CDR1 is SGHTA and CDR2 is FQGNSA. The CDR3 spells CASSLGGGGNTIYF. Here the CDR3 DNA reads TGTGCCAGCAGCTTAGGAGGTGGAGGAAACACCATATATTTT.

The V and J genes are TRBV18 and TRBJ2-2; possibly TRBD1 for D (5 bases). The V and J ends lost 5 bases and 5 bases respectively, with 18 bases between them. The CDR3 totals 16 residues. The germline V gene encodes CDR1 KGHSH and CDR2 LQKENI. CDR3 nucleotide sequence: TGTGCCAGCTCAGAACACGAGACAGTAGCTACCGGGGAGCTGTTTTTT. Translated, it gives CASSEHETVATGELFF.

In its sample, this clone was seen once. The chain has TRBV6-6 and TRBJ1-5; D gene uncertain. The CDR3 loop spans 14 amino acids. V gave up 5 bases and J gave up 5 bases, with 13 bases separating them. Germline CDR1 reads MNHNY; CDR2 reads SVGAGI (reference sequence). CDR3 sequence (DNA): TGTGCCAGCAGTCACCCCCGCGCCGATCAGCCCCAGCATTTT. Residues: CASSHPRADQPQHF.

This sequence joins TRBV4-2 and TRBJ1-2, with a weak D call TRBD1 (5 bases). The CDR3 consists of 17 residues. The V end lost 3 bases, the J end lost 3 bases, and 20 bases lay between the germline ends. The germline V gene encodes CDR1 LGHNA and CDR2 YNFKEQ. CDR3 in DNA: TGTGCCAGCAGCCATCCATTGATCAGGGATCCAGACTATGGCTACACCTTC. Protein product: CASSHPLIRDPDYGYTF.

CDR3 bases: TGTGCCAGCAGTTTAAGACGGGCACTAGGGCCCCAGCATTTT. It translates to CASSLRRALGPQHF. The rearrangement links TRBV28 to TRBJ1-5, with D uncertain. The germline gives CDR1 MDHEN, CDR2 SYDVKM. With 2 bases removed from V and 9 bases from J, the gap between germline ends came to 14 bases. This CDR3 contains 14 residues.

The chain combines TRBV6-5 with TRBJ2-2, with TRBD1 matching over 7 bases. J was trimmed by 2 bases and V by 7 bases; bases with no gene match: 7. This CDR3 comprises 15 residues. The germline V gene has CDR1 MNHEY and CDR2 SVGAGI. CDR3 amino acids: CASKFRDSNTGELFF. DNA for the CDR3: TGTGCCAGCAAGTTCCGGGACAGTAACACCGGGGAGCTGTTTTTT.

The V and J genes are TRBV6-5 and TRBJ1-2, with TRBD1 matching over 12 bases. Germline values: CDR1 MNHEY, CDR2 SVGAGI. V was clipped by 2 bases and J by 7 bases; unmatched bases: 5. The CDR3 length is 15 residues. The CDR3 loop is CASSYGDRGRGGYTF. As DNA, the CDR3 is TGTGCCAGCAGTTACGGGGACAGGGGGCGCGGTGGCTACACCTTC.

The DNA of the CDR3 is TGCGCCAGCAGCTTGGAACTAGCGAGTTTTAATGAGCAGTTCTTC. It specifies CASSLELASFNEQFF. The chain couples TRBV5-1 to TRBJ2-1; 7 nucleotides line up with TRBD2. CDR1 SGHRS and CDR2 YFSETQ come from the germline V gene. V was clipped by 0 bases and J by 7 bases; unmatched bases: 7. The CDR3 loop spans 15 amino acids.

The chain joins TRBV5-1 to TRBJ1-2, with 7 bases matching TRBD1. With V trimmed by 4 bases and J by 1 base, 16 bases remained unmatched. Germline CDR1 is SGHRS and CDR2 is YFSETQ. CDR3 length equals 18 residues. The chain's CDR3 is CASSPGGGQPPNNYGYTF. The CDR3 nucleotides read TGCGCCAGCAGCCCCGGAGGGGGCCAACCACCTAATAACTATGGCTACACCTTC.

This clone has a single count. V usage is TRBV13 and J usage is TRBJ2-1; TRBD2 matches at 9 bases. The V gene end was trimmed by 5 bases and the J gene end by 1 base; junction bases not matched to a gene: 9. The CDR3 sequence is 17 residues long. Per the germline V gene, CDR1 is PRHDT and CDR2 is FYEKMQ (reference sequence). CDR3 nucleotides: TGTGCCAGCAGCGGATTAGCGGGAGTATTGTCCTACAATGAGCAGTTCTTC. It codes for CASSGLAGVLSYNEQFF. The full variable domain, completed using reference TRBV13 and TRBJ2-1, is AAGVIQSPRHLIKEKRETATLKCYPIPRHDTVYWYQQGPGQDPQFLISFYEKMQSDKGSIPDRFSAQQFSDYHSELNMSSLELGDSALYFCASSGLAGVLSYNEQFFGPGTRLTVL.

The rearrangement joins TRBV19 to TRBJ1-5; the D is unclear. Germline V gene sequence: CDR1 LNHDA, CDR2 SQIVND (reference sequence). The CDR3 runs to 16 residues. Trimming took off 6 bases at V and 2 bases at J, with 17 bases between the two ends. CDR3 in amino acids: CASSRTPGSGNQPQHF. CDR3 DNA: TGTGCCAGTAGCCGGACTCCCGGGAGCGGCAATCAGCCCCAGCATTTT.

J is TRBJ2-5 and V is TRBV5-5; unclear D gene. Germline-derived CDR1 and CDR2 are SGHKS and YYEKEE (reference sequence). V was pared by 4 bases and J by 2 bases, with 15 bases between. CDR3 length: 15 amino acids. DNA of the CDR3: TGTGCCAGCAGCCCCGGGTTGGGTGCACAAGAGACCCAGTACTTC. This encodes CASSPGLGAQETQYF. Combining the CDR3 with reference TRBV5-5 and TRBJ2-5 gives the whole variable domain DAGVTQSPTHLIKTRGQQVTLRCSPISGHKSVSWYQQVLGQGPQFIFQYYEKEERGRGNFPDRFSARQFPNYSSELNVNALLLGDSALYLCASSPGLGAQETQYFGPGTRLLVL.

This chain connects TRBV28 to TRBJ1-2, with TRBD1 identical over 7 bases. The trim removed 5 bases at V and 8 bases at J, leaving 8 bases unmatched. The CDR3 sequence is 13 residues long. Germline V gives CDR1 MDHEN, CDR2 SYDVKM. In DNA, the CDR3 is TGTGCCAGCAGTCCACAGGGGTGGGGGGGCTACACCTTC. This encodes CASSPQGWGGYTF.

V and J are TRBV13 and TRBJ1-5; 7 nucleotides agree with TRBD1. This CDR3 region has 14 residues. Germline CDR1 and CDR2: PRHDT and FYEKMQ (reference sequence). After removal of 5 bases from V and 6 bases from J, the junction contained 7 bases not matched to a gene. The DNA of the CDR3 is TGTGCCAGCAGCCTGACAGGGTCCGGTCAGCCCCAGCATTTT. Protein sequence: CASSLTGSGQPQHF.